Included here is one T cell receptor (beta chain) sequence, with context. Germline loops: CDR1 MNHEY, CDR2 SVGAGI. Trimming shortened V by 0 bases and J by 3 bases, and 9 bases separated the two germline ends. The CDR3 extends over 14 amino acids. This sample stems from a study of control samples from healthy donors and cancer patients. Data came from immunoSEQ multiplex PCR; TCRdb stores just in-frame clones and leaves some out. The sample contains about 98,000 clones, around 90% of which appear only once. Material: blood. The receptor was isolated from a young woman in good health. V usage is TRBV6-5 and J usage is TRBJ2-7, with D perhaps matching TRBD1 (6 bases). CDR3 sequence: CASSYSWDNYEQYF. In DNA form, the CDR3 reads TGTGCCAGCAGTTACTCTTGGGACAACTACGAGCAGTACTTC.